This T cell receptor (beta chain) was identified in a study of cytomegalovirus exposure and HLA in healthy donors. Primers: 60 Vbeta forward and 13 Jbeta reverse. Generated by immunoSEQ multiplex PCR, the TCRdb table keeps only in-frame clones and is missing some. This table lists approximately 100,000 clones. J lost 6 bases, V lost 2 bases, and 12 bases had no gene match. The V gene's germline CDR1 is SGDLS and CDR2 YYNGEE. There are 17 residues in the CDR3. The origin of this receptor is a man in his forties or fifties in good health and CMV-seronegative. Sequenced sample: PBMCs. This rearrangement joins TRBV9 to TRBJ2-2, with 8 bases aligning to TRBD2. The CDR3 region is CASSVSGDGRASGELFF. DNA for the CDR3: TGTGCCAGCAGCGTTTCAGGAGACGGGAGGGCCTCCGGGGAGCTGTTTTTT.